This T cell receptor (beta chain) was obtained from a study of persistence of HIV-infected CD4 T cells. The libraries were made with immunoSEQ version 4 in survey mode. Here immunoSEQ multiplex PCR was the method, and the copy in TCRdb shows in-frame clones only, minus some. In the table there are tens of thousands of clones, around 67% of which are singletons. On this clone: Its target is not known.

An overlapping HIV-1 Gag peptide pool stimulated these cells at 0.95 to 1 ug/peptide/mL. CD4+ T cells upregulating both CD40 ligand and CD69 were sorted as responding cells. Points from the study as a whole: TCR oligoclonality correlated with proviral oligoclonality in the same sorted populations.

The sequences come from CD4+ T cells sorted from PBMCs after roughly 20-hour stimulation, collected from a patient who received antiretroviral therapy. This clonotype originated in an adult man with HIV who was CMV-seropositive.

The CDR3 spells CASSLGVQRRNEKLFF. Here the CDR3 DNA reads TGTGCCAGCAGCTTAGGGGTACAGCGACGAAATGAAAAACTGTTTTTT. The V gene is TRBV7-2, the J gene TRBJ1-4; no clear D gene. The germline gives CDR1 SGHTA, CDR2 FQGNSA. The germline V and J ends were trimmed by 1 base and 5 bases, with 14 bases remaining between them. The length of the CDR3 is 16 residues.